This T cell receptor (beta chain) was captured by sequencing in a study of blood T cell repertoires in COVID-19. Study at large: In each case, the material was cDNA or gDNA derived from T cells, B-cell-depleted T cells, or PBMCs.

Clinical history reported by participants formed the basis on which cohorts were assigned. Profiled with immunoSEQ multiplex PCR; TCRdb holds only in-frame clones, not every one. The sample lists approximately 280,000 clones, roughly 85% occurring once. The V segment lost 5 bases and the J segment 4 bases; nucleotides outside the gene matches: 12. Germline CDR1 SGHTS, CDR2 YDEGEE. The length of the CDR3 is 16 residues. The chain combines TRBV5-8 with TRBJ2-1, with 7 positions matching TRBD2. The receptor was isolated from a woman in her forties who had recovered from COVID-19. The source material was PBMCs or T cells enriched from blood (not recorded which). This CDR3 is CASSRGVKAGYNEQFF. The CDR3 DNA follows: TGTGCCAGCAGTAGGGGAGTGAAAGCGGGATACAATGAGCAGTTCTTC.